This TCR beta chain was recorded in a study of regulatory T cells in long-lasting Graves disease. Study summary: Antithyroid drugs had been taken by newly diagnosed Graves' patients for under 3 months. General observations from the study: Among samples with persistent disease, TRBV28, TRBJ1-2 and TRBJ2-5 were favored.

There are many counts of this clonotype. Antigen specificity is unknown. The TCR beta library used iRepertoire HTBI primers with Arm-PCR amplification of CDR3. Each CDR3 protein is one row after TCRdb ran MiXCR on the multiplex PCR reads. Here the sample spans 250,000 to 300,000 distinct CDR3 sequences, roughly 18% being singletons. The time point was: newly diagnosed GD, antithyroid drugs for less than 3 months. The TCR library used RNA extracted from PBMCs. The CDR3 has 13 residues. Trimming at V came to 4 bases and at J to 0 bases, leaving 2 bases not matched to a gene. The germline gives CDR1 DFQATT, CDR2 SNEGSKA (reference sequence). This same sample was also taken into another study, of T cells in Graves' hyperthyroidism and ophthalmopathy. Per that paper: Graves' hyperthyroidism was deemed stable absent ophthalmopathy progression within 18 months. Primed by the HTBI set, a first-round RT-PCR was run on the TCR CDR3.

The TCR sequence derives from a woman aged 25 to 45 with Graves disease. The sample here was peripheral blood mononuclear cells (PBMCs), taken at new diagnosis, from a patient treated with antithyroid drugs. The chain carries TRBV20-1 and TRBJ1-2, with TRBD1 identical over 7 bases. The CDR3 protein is CSANRGSNYGYTF. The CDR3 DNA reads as TGCAGTGCTAACAGGGGCTCTAACTATGGCTACACCTTC.